This T cell receptor beta chain was sequenced for a study of blood T cell repertoires in COVID-19. Study-wide context: Acute and convalescent COVID-19 samples came from the United States, Italy and Spain. In each case, the material was cDNA or gDNA derived from T cells, B-cell-depleted T cells, or PBMCs.

Per the study methods: Estimated nucleated cell counts came from reference gene primer amplification. Clones were sequenced by immunoSEQ multiplex PCR, and TCRdb holds only the in-frame ones, with some missing. V and J calls and clone size are copied from that table; D and trimming were computed from the DNA. The repertoire holds about 240,000 clones, with 80% to 95% as singletons. The germline V gene encodes CDR1 MGHRA and CDR2 YSYEKL. This CDR3 comprises 17 residues. Trimming removed 1 base from V and 3 bases from J, with 16 bases in between. During active infection, Seattle patients enrolled and were then monitored through disease.

Sequenced sample: peripheral blood. The V gene is TRBV4-1, the J gene TRBJ2-1; D unclear. The TCR comes from a man aged 25-45 years with COVID-19, enrolled during active disease. CDR3 in DNA: TGCGCCAGCAGCCAAGTTGATAGGTCCCGGGTCTACAATGAGCAGTTCTTC. Protein product: CASSQVDRSRVYNEQFF.